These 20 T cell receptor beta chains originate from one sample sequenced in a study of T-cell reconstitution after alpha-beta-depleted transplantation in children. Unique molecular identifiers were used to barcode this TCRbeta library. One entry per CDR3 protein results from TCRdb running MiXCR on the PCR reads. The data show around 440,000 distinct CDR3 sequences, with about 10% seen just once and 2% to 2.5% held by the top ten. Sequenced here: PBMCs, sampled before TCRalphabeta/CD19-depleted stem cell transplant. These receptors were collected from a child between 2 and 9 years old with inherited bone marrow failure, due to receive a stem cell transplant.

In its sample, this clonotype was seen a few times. The CDR3 DNA reads as TGTGCCAGCAGCTTCGGACTAGCGGGTTCGTCCTACGAGCAGTACTTC. Translated: CASSFGLAGSSYEQYF. V is TRBV5-5 and J is TRBJ2-7; 11 positions match TRBD2. The length of the CDR3 is 16 residues. Germline assignment: CDR1 SGHKS and CDR2 YYEKEE (reference sequence). After removal of 2 bases from V and 1 base from J, the junction contained 5 bases not matched to a gene.

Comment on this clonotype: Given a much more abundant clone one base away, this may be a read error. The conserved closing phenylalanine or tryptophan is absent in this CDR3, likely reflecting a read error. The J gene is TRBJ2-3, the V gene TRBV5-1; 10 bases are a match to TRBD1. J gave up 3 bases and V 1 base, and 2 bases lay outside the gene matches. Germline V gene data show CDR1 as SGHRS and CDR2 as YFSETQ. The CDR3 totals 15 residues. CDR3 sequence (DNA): TGCGCCAGCAGCTTGCAGGGACAGGGGACAGATACGCAGTATTAT. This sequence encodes CASSLQGQGTDTQYY.

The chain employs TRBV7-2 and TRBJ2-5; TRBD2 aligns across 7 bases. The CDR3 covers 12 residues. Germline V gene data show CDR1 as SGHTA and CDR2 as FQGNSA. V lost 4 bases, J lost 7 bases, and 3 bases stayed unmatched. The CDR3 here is CASSSWEGTQYF. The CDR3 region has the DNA TGTGCCAGCAGCTCCTGGGAGGGGACCCAGTACTTC.

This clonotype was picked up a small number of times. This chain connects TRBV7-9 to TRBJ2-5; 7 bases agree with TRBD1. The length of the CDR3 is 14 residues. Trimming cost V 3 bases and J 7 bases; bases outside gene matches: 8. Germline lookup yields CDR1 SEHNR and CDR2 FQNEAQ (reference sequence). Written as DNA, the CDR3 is TGTGCCAGCAGCTTGACAGGGTCCGATTCGACCCAGTACTTC. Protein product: CASSLTGSDSTQYF.

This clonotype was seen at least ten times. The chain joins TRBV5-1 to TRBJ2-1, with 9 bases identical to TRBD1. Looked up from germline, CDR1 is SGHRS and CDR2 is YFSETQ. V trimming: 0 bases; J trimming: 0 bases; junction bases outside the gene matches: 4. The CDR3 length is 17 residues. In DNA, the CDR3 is TGCGCCAGCAGCTTGGCCCACAGGGGGCTCTCCTACAATGAGCAGTTCTTC. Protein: CASSLAHRGLSYNEQFF. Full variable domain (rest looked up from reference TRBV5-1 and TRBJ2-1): KAGVTQTPRYLIKTRGQQVTLSCSPISGHRSVSWYQQTPGQGLQFLFEYFSETQRNKGNFPGRFSGRQFSNSRSEMNVSTLELGDSALYLCASSLAHRGLSYNEQFFGPGTRLTVL.

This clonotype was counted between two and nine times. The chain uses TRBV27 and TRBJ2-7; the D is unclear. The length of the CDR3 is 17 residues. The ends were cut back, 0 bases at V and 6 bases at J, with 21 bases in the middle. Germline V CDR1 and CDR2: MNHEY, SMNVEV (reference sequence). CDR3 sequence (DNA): TGTGCCAGCAGTTTATCGCTGGGGAAAAGGTCGACGGGCGAGCAGTACTTC. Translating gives CASSLSLGKRSTGEQYF.

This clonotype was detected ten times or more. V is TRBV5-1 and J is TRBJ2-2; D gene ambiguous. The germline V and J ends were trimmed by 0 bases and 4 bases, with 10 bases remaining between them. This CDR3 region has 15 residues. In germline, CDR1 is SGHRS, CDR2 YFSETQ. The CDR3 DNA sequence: TGCGCCAGCAGCTTGGGGGCGCGCGGCACCGGGGAGCTGTTTTTT. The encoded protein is CASSLGARGTGELFF.

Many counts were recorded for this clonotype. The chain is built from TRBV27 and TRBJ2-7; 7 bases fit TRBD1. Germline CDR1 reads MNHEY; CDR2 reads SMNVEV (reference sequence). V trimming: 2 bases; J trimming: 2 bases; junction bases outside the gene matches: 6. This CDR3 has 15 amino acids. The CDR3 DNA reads TGTGCCAGCAGTTTAGTTTGGGACAGCGCCTACGAGCAGTACTTC. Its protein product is CASSLVWDSAYEQYF.

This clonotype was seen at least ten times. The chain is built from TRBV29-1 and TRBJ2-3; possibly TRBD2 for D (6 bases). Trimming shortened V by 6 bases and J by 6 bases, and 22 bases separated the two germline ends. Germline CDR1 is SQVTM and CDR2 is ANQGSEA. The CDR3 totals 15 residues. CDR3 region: CSVAGARAGRDTQYF. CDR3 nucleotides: TGCAGCGTAGCGGGCGCGCGCGCGGGACGGGATACGCAGTATTTT.

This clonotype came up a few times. CDR3 coding DNA: TGTGCCAGCAGTTTATCTGGAAAGTTGAACACTGAAGCTTTCTTT. Protein: CASSLSGKLNTEAFF. J is TRBJ1-1 and V is TRBV27, with D unresolved. The CDR3 covers 15 residues. Trimming took 0 bases from V and 0 from J, leaving 8 bases between them. Germline V lookup: CDR1 MNHEY, CDR2 SMNVEV (reference sequence).

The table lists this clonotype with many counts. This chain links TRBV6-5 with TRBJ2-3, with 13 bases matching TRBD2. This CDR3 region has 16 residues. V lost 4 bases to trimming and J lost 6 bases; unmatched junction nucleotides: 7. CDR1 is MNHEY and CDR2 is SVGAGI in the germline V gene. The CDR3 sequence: CASSSRTSGSSDTQYF. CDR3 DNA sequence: TGTGCCAGCAGTTCCCGGACTAGCGGGAGCTCGGATACGCAGTATTTT.

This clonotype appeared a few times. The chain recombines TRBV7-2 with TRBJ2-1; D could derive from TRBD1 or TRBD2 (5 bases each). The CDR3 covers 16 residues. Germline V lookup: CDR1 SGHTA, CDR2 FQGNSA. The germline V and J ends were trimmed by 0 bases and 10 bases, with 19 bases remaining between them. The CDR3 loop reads CASSLAGEFIWGEQFF. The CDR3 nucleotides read TGTGCCAGCAGCTTAGCGGGGGAATTCATCTGGGGGGAGCAGTTCTTC.

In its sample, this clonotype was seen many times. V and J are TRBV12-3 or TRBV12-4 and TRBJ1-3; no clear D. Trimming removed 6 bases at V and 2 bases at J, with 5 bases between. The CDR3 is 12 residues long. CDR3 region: CASSVAGNTIYF. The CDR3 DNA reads TGTGCCAGCAGCGTAGCTGGAAACACCATATATTTT.

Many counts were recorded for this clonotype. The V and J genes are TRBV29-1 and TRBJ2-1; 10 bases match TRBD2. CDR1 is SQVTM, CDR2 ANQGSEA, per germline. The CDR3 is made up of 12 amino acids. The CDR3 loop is CSTQGTSEIQFF. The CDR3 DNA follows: TGCAGTACTCAGGGGACTAGCGAAATACAGTTCTTC.

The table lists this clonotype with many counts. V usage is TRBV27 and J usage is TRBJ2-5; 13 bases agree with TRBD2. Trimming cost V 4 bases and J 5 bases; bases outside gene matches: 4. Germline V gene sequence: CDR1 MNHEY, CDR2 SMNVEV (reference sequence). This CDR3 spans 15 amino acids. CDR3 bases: TGTGCCAGCAGTTGGACTAGCGGGAGTTTGGAGACCCAGTACTTC. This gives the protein CASSWTSGSLETQYF.

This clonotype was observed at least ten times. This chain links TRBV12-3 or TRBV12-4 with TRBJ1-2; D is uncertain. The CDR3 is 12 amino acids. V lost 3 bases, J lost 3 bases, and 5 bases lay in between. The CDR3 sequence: CASSFTHYGYTF. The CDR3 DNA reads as TGTGCCAGCAGTTTTACACACTATGGCTACACCTTC.

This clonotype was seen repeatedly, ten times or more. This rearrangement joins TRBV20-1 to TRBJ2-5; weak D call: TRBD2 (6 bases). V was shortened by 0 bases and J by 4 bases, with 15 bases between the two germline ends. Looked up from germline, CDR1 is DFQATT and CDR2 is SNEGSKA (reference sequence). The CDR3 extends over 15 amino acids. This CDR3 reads CSARDPGEFGETQYF. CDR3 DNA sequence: TGCAGTGCTAGAGATCCGGGAGAGTTCGGAGAGACCCAGTACTTC.

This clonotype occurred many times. CDR3 in DNA: TGTGCCAGTCCCATGATAAGGGACAGGCTAGAGCCCCAGCATTTT. Translating gives CASPMIRDRLEPQHF. The V gene is TRBV19, the J gene TRBJ1-5, with 8 bases fitting TRBD1. This CDR3 is 15 amino acids long. CDR1 LNHDA and CDR2 SQIVND come from the germline V gene (reference sequence). The ends lost 8 bases at V and 8 bases at J; junction bases unmatched: 14.

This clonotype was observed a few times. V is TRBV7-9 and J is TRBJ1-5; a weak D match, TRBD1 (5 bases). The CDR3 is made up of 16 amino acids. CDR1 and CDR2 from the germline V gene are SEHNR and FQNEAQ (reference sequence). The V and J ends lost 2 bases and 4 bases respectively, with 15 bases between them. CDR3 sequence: CASSLSLAGINQPQHF. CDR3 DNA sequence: TGTGCCAGCAGCTTAAGTTTGGCAGGGATTAATCAGCCCCAGCATTTT.

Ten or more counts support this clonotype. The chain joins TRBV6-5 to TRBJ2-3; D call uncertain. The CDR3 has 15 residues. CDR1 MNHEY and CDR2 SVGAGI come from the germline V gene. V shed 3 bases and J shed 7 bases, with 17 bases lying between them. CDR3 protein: CASSYGDFSTNTQYF. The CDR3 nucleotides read TGTGCCAGCAGTTATGGCGACTTCTCCACCAATACGCAGTATTTT.